This paragraph covers one TCR beta chain sequence. The trim removed 7 bases at V and 4 bases at J, leaving 17 bases unmatched. The CDR3 has 17 residues. Germline V gene lookup returns CDR1 MNHEY and CDR2 SVGEGT. The record originates from a study of identical twins. TCRdb itself ran the 5' RACE reads through MiXCR, one entry per CDR3 protein. The data contain 230,000 or so distinct CDR3 sequences, about 8.9% of them singletons. This same sample was also part of a study on yellow fever vaccine responses in identical twins.

The sample taken for sequencing was CD8+ T cells sorted from blood. The chain combines TRBV6-2 or TRBV6-3 with TRBJ2-3; TRBD1 aligns across 7 bases. This TCR was recovered from a woman under 30 in good health. CDR3 region: CASTGRAHRGSADTQYF. The DNA of the CDR3 is TGTGCCAGCACTGGTAGGGCACACAGGGGTAGCGCAGATACGCAGTATTTT.